These 2 T cell receptor beta chains were sequenced from one sample in a study of T-cell reconstitution after alpha-beta-depleted transplantation in children. Unique molecular identifiers were used to barcode this TCRbeta library. TCRdb re-called the PCR reads with MiXCR, one entry per CDR3 protein. The profile covers about 270,000 distinct CDR3 sequences, with approximately 9.8% appearing a single time and around 9.1% taken by the ten largest. Sequencing used PBMCs from the stem cell graft donor, obtained from the stem cell graft. Receptors were obtained from a human donor who donated a stem cell graft to a child with SCID.

The rearrangement links TRBV12-3 or TRBV12-4 to TRBJ2-4; a weak D match, TRBD1 (6 bases). V was pared by 3 bases and J by 4 bases, with 16 bases between. The CDR3 extends over 16 amino acids. CDR3 nucleotide sequence: TGTGCCAGCAGTTTTCCCCTGGGACACCAGAAAAACATTCAGTACTTC. Translated: CASSFPLGHQKNIQYF.

This clonotype was seen just once. One base away lies a much larger clone, so this may be a sequencing read error. The CDR3 reads CASSPGTSGRNEQFF. CDR3 coding DNA: TGTGCCAGCTCCCCCGGGACTAGCGGGAGGAATGAGCAGTTCTTC. V usage is TRBV3-1 and J usage is TRBJ2-1, with TRBD2 matching 15 bases. The length of the CDR3 is 15 residues. Germline CDR1 is LGHDT and CDR2 is YNNKEL (reference sequence). The trim removed 8 bases at V and 7 bases at J, leaving 6 bases unmatched.